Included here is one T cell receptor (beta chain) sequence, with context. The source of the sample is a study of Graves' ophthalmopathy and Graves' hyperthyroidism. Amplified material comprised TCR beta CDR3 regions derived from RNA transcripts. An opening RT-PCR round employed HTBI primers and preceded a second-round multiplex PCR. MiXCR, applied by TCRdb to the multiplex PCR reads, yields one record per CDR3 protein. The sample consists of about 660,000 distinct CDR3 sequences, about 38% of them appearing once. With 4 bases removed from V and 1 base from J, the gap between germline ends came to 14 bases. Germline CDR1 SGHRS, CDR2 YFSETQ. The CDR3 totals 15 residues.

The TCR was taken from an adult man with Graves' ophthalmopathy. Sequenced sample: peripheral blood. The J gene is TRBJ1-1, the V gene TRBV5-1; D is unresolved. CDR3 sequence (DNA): TGCGCCAGCAGCCAGGACGGGTCTAAGAACACTGAAGCTTTCTTT. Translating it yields CASSQDGSKNTEAFF. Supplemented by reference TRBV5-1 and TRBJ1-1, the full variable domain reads KAGVTQTPRYLIKTRGQQVTLSCSPISGHRSVSWYQQTPGQGLQFLFEYFSETQRNKGNFPGRFSGRQFSNSRSEMNVSTLELGDSALYLCASSQDGSKNTEAFFGQGTRLTVV.